This T cell receptor (beta chain) was captured in a study of cytomegalovirus exposure and HLA in healthy donors. V was clipped by 3 bases and J by 0 bases, with 7 bases between them. This CDR3 region has 14 residues. In germline, CDR1 is MGHRA, CDR2 YSYEKL. This PCR relied on a set of 60 Vbeta primers and 13 Jbeta primers. Sequenced by immunoSEQ multiplex PCR; TCRdb stores in-frame clones only, minus some. The table has approximately 150,000 clones, roughly 85% seen once; the top ten hold approximately 2%. The V call is TRBV4-1, the J call TRBJ2-3; D not resolved. The receptor was isolated from a man aged 40-50 years in good health and CMV-seronegative. The specimen sequenced was PBMCs. The CDR3 coding sequence is TGCGCCAGCAGCCAGCAGGCGAGCACAGATACGCAGTATTTT. Translation: CASSQQASTDTQYF.